This T cell receptor beta chain is from a study of blood T cell repertoires in COVID-19. For the study at large: T cells, B-cell-depleted T cells, or PBMCs provided the cDNA or gDNA that served as material.

Assay: immunoSEQ multiplex PCR; the TCRdb copy retains only in-frame clones and omits some. Of 310,000 or so clones listed, roughly 86% are singletons. The CDR3 runs 12 residues. The V segment lost 6 bases and the J segment 9 bases; nucleotides outside the gene matches: 5. The receptor was isolated from a man aged 30-40 years with COVID-19, enrolled during active disease. What was sequenced was peripheral blood. The chain carries TRBV12-3 or TRBV12-4 and TRBJ1-1, with 9 bases matching TRBD1. The CDR3 sequence is CASRTGTGKAFF. The CDR3 DNA sequence: TGTGCCAGCAGGACTGGGACAGGGAAAGCTTTCTTT.